The 27 T cell receptor beta chains in this list originate from one sample, sequenced in a study of cytomegalovirus exposure and HLA in healthy donors. Vbeta (60) and Jbeta (13) primers were used in the PCR. Sequencing used immunoSEQ multiplex PCR; TCRdb keeps in-frame clones, though not all of them. The sample contains 80,000 to 95,000 clones, roughly 70% of which appear only once. Source material: PBMCs. The receptors here all came from a woman in her 50s in good health and CMV-seropositive.

This chain uses TRBV4-2 with TRBJ1-2; TRBD1 is a possible D gene (5 bases). Trimming shortened V by 0 bases and J by 6 bases, and 14 bases separated the two germline ends. CDR1 and CDR2 (germline): LGHNA, YNFKEQ. The CDR3 totals 15 residues. The CDR3 DNA sequence: TGTGCCAGCAGCCAAGATGGAGGGGCACTTAATGGCTACACCTTC. This translates into CASSQDGGALNGYTF.

V gene TRBV7-9 combines with J gene TRBJ1-1, with no clear D. The germline V gene has CDR1 SEHNR and CDR2 FQNEAQ (reference sequence). Trimming removed 4 bases from V and 7 bases from J, with 13 bases in between. The CDR3 contains 13 residues. DNA for the CDR3: TGTGCCAGCAGCTCCCCGTTCCCAGTTGAAGCTTTCTTT. This sequence encodes CASSSPFPVEAFF.

DNA of the CDR3: TGCAGCGCAAAGTTGACAGGGGATCCCACAGATACGCAGTATTTT. This encodes CSAKLTGDPTDTQYF. The V and J genes are TRBV29-1 and TRBJ2-3, with 8 bases aligning to TRBD1. CDR3 length: 15 amino acids. V trimming: 7 bases; J trimming: 2 bases; junction bases outside the gene matches: 11. CDR1 and CDR2 from the germline V gene are SQVTM and ANQGSEA.

The chain joins TRBV7-8 to TRBJ1-5; D is possibly TRBD1 (5 bases). The CDR3 sequence is 14 residues long. Between the trimmed V and J ends, which lost 3 bases and 3 bases, there was a span of 9 bases. Germline V gene sequence: CDR1 SGHVS, CDR2 FQNEAQ. Written as DNA, the CDR3 is TGTGCCAGCAGCTTGGGGGGTCTCAATCAGCCCCAGCATTTT. It is translated as CASSLGGLNQPQHF.

The chain employs TRBV9 and TRBJ2-1; possibly TRBD2 for D (6 bases). CDR1 is SGDLS, CDR2 YYNGEE, per germline. V gave up 4 bases and J gave up 7 bases, with 21 bases separating them. CDR3 length: 16 amino acids. CDR3 residues: CASSPTSGGSWNEQFF. For the CDR3, the DNA is TGTGCCAGCAGCCCGACATCCGGGGGTAGTTGGAATGAGCAGTTCTTC. Supplemented by reference TRBV9 and TRBJ2-1, the full variable domain reads DSGVTQTPKHLITATGQRVTLRCSPRSGDLSVYWYQQSLDQGLQFLIQYYNGEERAKGNILERFSAQQFPDLHSELNLSSLELGDSALYFCASSPTSGGSWNEQFFGPGTRLTVL.

The chain combines TRBV10-3 with TRBJ2-5, with 7 bases identical to TRBD1. The DNA end is more similar to TRBJ2-7, so the J call may be wrong. Germline V CDR1 and CDR2: ENHRY, SYGVKD. The CDR3 consists of 14 residues. The CDR3 reads CAITRDRVLGEQYF. The CDR3 DNA sequence: TGTGCCATCACCAGAGACAGGGTTCTGGGCGAGCAGTACTTC.

The V and J genes are TRBV7-6 and TRBJ2-7, with 8 bases identical to TRBD2. The CDR3 contains 15 residues. The junction had 12 bases not matched to a gene; V was cut back by 5 bases and J by 6 bases. Germline CDR1 and CDR2: SGHVS and FNYEAQ. CDR3 amino acids: CASSPLAGGSFEQYF. In DNA, the CDR3 is TGTGCCAGCAGCCCCCTGGCGGGAGGATCTTTCGAGCAGTACTTC.

This clone was seen more than once but under ten times. The J gene is TRBJ1-1, the V gene TRBV13; 7 positions match TRBD1. With 5 bases clipped from V and 6 bases from J, the junction kept 9 bases outside the gene matches. This CDR3 is 14 amino acids long. The germline V gene encodes CDR1 PRHDT and CDR2 FYEKMQ (reference sequence). CDR3 nucleotides: TGTGCCAGCAGCCGTGGAGGGGGCAACTCTGAAGCTTTCTTT. Amino acids: CASSRGGGNSEAFF.

A few counts support this clone. One end of the junction is discordant with germline, which a read error may explain. V and J are TRBV5-1 and TRBJ2-3; TRBD2 agrees at 7 bases. In germline, CDR1 is SGHRS, CDR2 YFSETQ. The CDR3 contains 14 residues. The chain's CDR3 is CASSSSTSKDTQYF. For the CDR3, the DNA is TGCGCCAGCAGCTCCTCGACTAGCAAAGATACGCAGTATTTT.

Remarks on this clone: A junction end diverges from the germline sequence, so it may reflect a read error. The chain carries TRBV7-9 and TRBJ1-1; D gene uncertain. This CDR3 is 11 amino acids long. Germline V gives CDR1 SEHNR, CDR2 FQNEAQ (reference sequence). CDR3 amino acids: CSSSTSTEAFF. The CDR3 nucleotides read TGTTCCAGCAGCACGAGCACTGAAGCTTTCTTT.

The V gene is TRBV7-2, the J gene TRBJ2-1; D is possibly TRBD2 (7 bases). The CDR3 is made up of 15 amino acids. Trimming shortened V by 6 bases and J by 8 bases, and 20 bases separated the two germline ends. Germline CDR1 is SGHTA and CDR2 is FQGNSA. In nucleotides, the CDR3 is TGTGCCAGCAGTCGGGACTTCGGAGGGGGGGATGAGCAGTTCTTC. Its protein is CASSRDFGGGDEQFF. Filled out from reference TRBV7-2 and TRBJ2-1, the complete variable domain reads GAGVSQSPSNKVTEKGKDVELRCDPISGHTALYWYRQSLGQGLEFLIYFQGNSAPDKSGLPSDRFSAERTGGSVSTLTIQRTQQEDSAVYLCASSRDFGGGDEQFFGPGTRLTVL.

The chain has TRBV19 and TRBJ1-5, with D unclear. Deletions cut 1 base from V and 6 bases from J, with 10 bases between. This CDR3 spans 14 amino acids. Germline assignment: CDR1 LNHDA and CDR2 SQIVND (reference sequence). In DNA form, the CDR3 reads TGTGCCAGTAGTATAGCGACGGGTAGTCAGCCCCAGCATTTT. Translation gives CASSIATGSQPQHF.

This chain joins TRBV19 and TRBJ1-5; D gene uncertain. The CDR3 consists of 18 residues. The V end was cut by 0 bases, the J end by 0 bases, with 15 bases between. Per germline, CDR1 LNHDA and CDR2 SQIVND (reference sequence). The CDR3 protein is CASSIEEAGSYSNQPQHF. In DNA form, the CDR3 reads TGTGCCAGTAGTATAGAAGAGGCGGGTTCTTATAGCAATCAGCCCCAGCATTTT.

This sequence joins TRBV29-1 and TRBJ2-1; D is unclear. The V gene's germline CDR1 is SQVTM and CDR2 ANQGSEA. The CDR3 sequence is 15 residues long. The V end lost 3 bases, the J end lost 0 bases, and 12 bases lay between the germline ends. In DNA, the CDR3 is TGCAGCGTTGAGCGCGCGCCAAGCTCCTACAATGAGCAGTTCTTC. It yields the protein CSVERAPSSYNEQFF.

The chain recombines TRBV7-3 with TRBJ1-2; TRBD1 might be the D (6 bases). There are 14 residues in the CDR3. V lost 2 bases and J lost 4, with 11 bases in between. Germline-derived CDR1 and CDR2 are SGHTA and FQGTGA. The DNA of the CDR3 is TGTGCCAGCAGCTTAGGGGCAGGGGTCTATGGCTACACCTTC. Protein sequence: CASSLGAGVYGYTF.

The chain carries TRBV5-4 and TRBJ2-1; D is possibly TRBD2 (5 bases). This CDR3 is built from 17 residues. Germline values: CDR1 SGHNT, CDR2 YYREEE (reference sequence). Trimming pared 4 bases from V and 0 bases from J, leaving 17 bases between. The CDR3 DNA sequence: TGTGCCAGCAGCCCCGTCCTAGCCTTACGCTCCTACAATGAGCAGTTCTTC. Translated: CASSPVLALRSYNEQFF.

This clone was detected only once. V is TRBV29-1 and J is TRBJ2-1; possibly TRBD2 for D (6 bases). CDR1 SQVTM and CDR2 ANQGSEA come from the germline V gene. The length of the CDR3 is 16 residues. With 4 bases removed from V and 7 bases from J, the gap between germline ends came to 23 bases. CDR3 DNA sequence: TGCAGCGTTGGGGGCGGGGCGGGATTCCCATCAAATGAGCAGTTCTTC. Its translation is CSVGGGAGFPSNEQFF.

The gene calls are TRBV19 and TRBJ1-2, with 7 bases aligning to TRBD1. Looked up from germline, CDR1 is LNHDA and CDR2 is SQIVND (reference sequence). The CDR3 sequence is 12 residues long. The CDR3 coding sequence is TGTGCTCCACAGGGGTGTAACTATGGCTACACCTTC. As protein: CAPQGCNYGYTF.

The rearrangement joins TRBV13 to TRBJ2-1, with 11 bases that match TRBD2. J gave up 5 bases and V 5 bases, and 5 bases lay outside the gene matches. CDR1 is PRHDT, CDR2 FYEKMQ, per germline (reference sequence). CDR3 length: 15 amino acids. CDR3 sequence reads: CASSNRLAGHNEQFF. The CDR3 nucleotides are TGTGCCAGCAGCAATCGACTAGCGGGGCACAATGAGCAGTTCTTC.

The genes are TRBV30 and TRBJ2-1; no firm D call. CDR1 is GTSNPN, CDR2 SVGIG, per germline (reference sequence). V was cut by 1 base and J by 6 bases, with 10 bases left in between. CDR3 length: 13 residues. Written as DNA, the CDR3 is TGTGCCTGGAGTGGGCAGTCCCTCAATGAGCAGTTCTTC. The encoded protein is CAWSGQSLNEQFF.

This clone was seen a handful of times. This chain uses TRBV5-1 with TRBJ2-7, with TRBD1 matching over 9 bases. Germline V gives CDR1 SGHRS, CDR2 YFSETQ. The CDR3 is 15 residues long. J gave up 6 bases and V 3 bases, and 10 bases lay outside the gene matches. The DNA of the CDR3 is TGCGCCAGCAGCTGGGGGGGGGACAGGGACAGCGAGCAGTACTTC. Its protein is CASSWGGDRDSEQYF.

V and J are TRBV5-1 and TRBJ1-1; TRBD1 matches 9 bases. The V and J ends lost 0 bases and 1 base, in that order; junction bases with no gene match: 10. Germline lookup yields CDR1 SGHRS and CDR2 YFSETQ. The CDR3 is 18 amino acids. CDR3 bases: TGCGCCAGCAGCTTGGCCCTACAGGGGGCGGGGGCGAACACTGAAGCTTTCTTT. This sequence encodes CASSLALQGAGANTEAFF.

The chain carries TRBV7-8 and TRBJ2-5; the match to TRBD1 covers 8 bases. The V segment lost 4 bases and the J segment 1 base; nucleotides outside the gene matches: 11. The germline V gene has CDR1 SGHVS and CDR2 FQNEAQ. The CDR3 contains 17 residues. The CDR3 nucleotides read TGTGCCAGCAGCTCGGGGATTGACAGGGGTGCCCAAGAGACCCAGTACTTC. It is translated as CASSSGIDRGAQETQYF.

This chain links TRBV28 with TRBJ1-2; TRBD1 matches 7 bases. CDR3 length: 13 amino acids. Trimming removed 3 bases from V and 5 bases from J; junction bases left unmatched: 3. CDR1 and CDR2 (germline): MDHEN, SYDVKM. CDR3 loop: CASSFQGDYGYTF. For the CDR3, the DNA is TGTGCCAGCAGTTTTCAGGGGGATTATGGCTACACCTTC.

This CDR3 reads CASRPLTVTYEQYF. The CDR3 nucleotides read TGTGCCAGCAGGCCACTGACTGTTACCTACGAGCAGTACTTC. The chain couples TRBV28 to TRBJ2-7; no firm D call. CDR1 is MDHEN, CDR2 SYDVKM, per germline. The CDR3 totals 14 residues. V was trimmed by 6 bases and J by 2 bases, leaving 14 bases between them.

This clone has only a few counts. The chain is built from TRBV19 and TRBJ2-3; 11 nucleotides line up with TRBD1. Germline V gives CDR1 LNHDA, CDR2 SQIVND (reference sequence). This CDR3 is built from 14 residues. V lost 3 bases to trimming and J lost 6 bases; unmatched junction nucleotides: 2. CDR3 sequence reads: CASSIGQGADTQYF. The DNA for the CDR3 is TGTGCCAGTAGTATTGGACAGGGGGCGGATACGCAGTATTTT.

This clone has only a few counts. The chain joins TRBV5-3 to TRBJ2-5; TRBD1 agrees at 7 bases. TRBV5-3 falls under the ORF class, with uncertain function. The CDR3 loop spans 14 amino acids. With 2 bases clipped from V and 1 base from J, the junction kept 2 bases outside the gene matches. This CDR3 reads CARSFRDSQETQYF. The CDR3 region has the DNA TGTGCCAGAAGCTTCCGGGACAGCCAAGAGACCCAGTACTTC.